A selection of T cell receptor beta chains follows, all from one sample in a study of OX40 agonist ivuxolimab in advanced cancers. Some clones are missing from TCRdb's copy, which holds only in-frame ones; the method was immunoSEQ multiplex PCR. Of about 76,000 clones listed, about 80% are singletons. The specimen was CD4+ or CD8+ T cells sorted from blood, collected in a trial of the OX40 agonist ivuxolimab. The receptors come from an adult with an advanced solid tumor such as melanoma, head and neck, liver or kidney cancer. Both conserved end residues are part of each CDR3. A D gene is named only where the DNA matches it firmly. Only some rows state a clone size, as once, few, many or a class for expanded clones.

TRBV5-8	TRBJ1-6	.	.	CASSSRQNSPLHF	TGTGCCAGCAGTTCGCGACAAAATTCACCCCTCCACTTT
TRBV5-1	TRBJ2-3	.	.	CASSPERSTDTQYF	TGCGCCAGCAGCCCGGAGCGGAGCACAGATACGCAGTATTTT
TRBV5-1	TRBJ1-2	.	few	CASSLEPEVYGYTF	TGCGCCAGCAGCTTGGAGCCAGAGGTTTATGGCTACACCTTC
TRBV11-2	TRBJ1-2	.	.	CASGGAGYGYTF	TGTGCCAGTGGGGGGGCAGGGTATGGCTACACCTTC
TRBV18	TRBJ2-3	.	.	CASSPPSPPDTQYF	TGTGCCAGCTCCCCCCCGTCCCCCCCAGATACGCAGTATTTT
TRBV6-5	TRBJ1-1	.	once	CASSYSPTLGEAFF	TGTGCCAGCAGTTACTCGCCAACTTTAGGGGAAGCTTTCTTT
TRBV6-1	TRBJ1-5	TRBD1	once	CASSVTTGGPQPQHF	TGTGCCAGCAGTGTAACGACAGGGGGGCCCCAGCCCCAGCATTTT
TRBV7-3	TRBJ2-1	.	.	CASSPSPGDEQFF	TGTGCCAGCAGCCCTAGTCCGGGGGATGAGCAGTTCTTC
TRBV5-1	TRBJ2-7	TRBD1	.	CASSLRDRVQGQYF	TGCGCCAGCAGCCTACGGGACAGGGTTCAAGGGCAGTACTTC
TRBV29-1	TRBJ2-5	TRBD2	.	CSVGRGQRSGGHRKETQYF	TGCAGCGTTGGAAGGGGGCAGCGTAGCGGGGGTCACAGAAAGGAGACCCAGTACTTC
TRBV19	TRBJ2-7	TRBD1	.	CASKAGQGFYEQYF	TGTGCCAGCAAGGCTGGACAGGGGTTCTACGAGCAGTACTTC
TRBV4-1	TRBJ1-1	.	medium-sized	CASSHDRLNTEAFF	TGCGCCAGCAGCCATGACAGGTTGAACACTGAAGCTTTCTTT
TRBV5-4	TRBJ1-1	TRBD1	.	CASSPTGGARNTEAFF	TGTGCCAGCAGCCCTACAGGGGGCGCAAGGAACACTGAAGCTTTCTTT
TRBV5-1	TRBJ1-5	.	.	CASSLGGAHQPQHF	TGCGCCAGCAGCCTGGGGGGGGCGCATCAGCCCCAGCATTTT
TRBV5-4	TRBJ2-5	.	once	CASSFGRGQETQYF	TGTGCCAGCAGCTTCGGGCGGGGTCAGGAGACCCAGTACTTC
TRBV10-3	TRBJ2-3	TRBD2	.	CAISEGSGGADTQYF	TGTGCCATCAGTGAGGGAAGCGGGGGGGCGGATACGCAGTATTTT
TRBV30	TRBJ2-1	.	.	CAWSVRVRQFF	TGTGCCTGGAGTGTACGGGTTCGGCAGTTCTTC
TRBV15	TRBJ2-5	.	.	CATSNNQETQYF	TGTGCCACCAGCAACAACCAAGAGACCCAGTACTTC
TRBV5-8	TRBJ2-7	.	once	CASSGGRVGQYF	TGTGCCAGCAGCGGCGGCAGGGTGGGTCAGTACTTC
TRBV5-6	TRBJ2-5	.	few	CASSGTGPSRETQYF	TGTGCCAGCAGCGGGACGGGACCGTCCCGGGAGACCCAGTACTTC
TRBV9	TRBJ1-5	.	.	CASSVGQRNQPQHF	TGTGCCAGCAGCGTAGGACAGCGCAATCAGCCCCAGCATTTT
TRBV28	TRBJ2-5	.	.	CASSLAPLGYQETQYF	TGTGCCAGCAGTTTGGCTCCACTCGGGTACCAAGAGACCCAGTACTTC
TRBV5-6	TRBJ1-2	TRBD1	once	CASSPIDRGYGYTF	TGTGCCAGCAGCCCAATTGACAGGGGCTATGGCTACACCTTC
TRBV5-1	TRBJ1-1	.	.	CASSLGWGEGRTEAFF	TGCGCCAGCAGCTTGGGATGGGGGGAGGGTCGGACTGAAGCTTTCTTT
TRBV28	TRBJ1-2	.	.	CASSLWEANYGYTF	TGTGCCAGCAGTTTATGGGAAGCGAACTATGGCTACACCTTC
TRBV11-3	TRBJ2-2	.	.	CASSLEGSNTGELFF	TGTGCCAGCAGCTTAGAGGGTTCTAACACCGGGGAGCTGTTTTTT
TRBV27	TRBJ2-7	.	.	CASSLSKVPTYEQYF	TGTGCCAGCAGTTTATCGAAGGTGCCTACCTACGAGCAGTACTTC
TRBV28	TRBJ1-5	TRBD1	.	CASSLPRDRSNQPQHF	TGTGCCAGCAGTTTACCCCGGGACAGGAGCAATCAGCCCCAGCATTTT
TRBV7-8	TRBJ1-2	.	many	CASSFARVEGYTF	TGTGCCAGCAGCTTCGCCAGGGTGGAGGGCTACACCTTC
TRBV7-2	TRBJ1-1	TRBD1	.	CASSWPGQGTEAFF	TGTGCCAGCAGCTGGCCGGGACAGGGTACTGAAGCTTTCTTT
TRBV9	TRBJ2-2	.	.	CASSVEQGGVTGELFF	TGTGCCAGCAGCGTAGAACAGGGTGGGGTCACCGGGGAGCTGTTTTTT
TRBV19	TRBJ2-2	.	.	CASSMGGSGDASNTGELFF	TGTGCCAGTAGTATGGGAGGGTCAGGGGATGCCTCGAACACCGGGGAGCTGTTTTTT
TRBV19	TRBJ2-2	.	.	CASSLQTGHTGELFF	TGTGCCAGTAGCCTTCAGACCGGGCACACCGGGGAGCTGTTTTTT
TRBV7-8	TRBJ1-6	TRBD1	.	CASSSRTGGNSPLHF	TGTGCCAGCAGCTCCCGGACAGGGGGAAATTCACCCCTCCACTTT
TRBV5-1	TRBJ2-7	.	.	CASSQEFGFQQYF	TGCGCCAGCAGCCAGGAGTTTGGGTTTCAGCAGTACTTC
TRBV5-4	TRBJ1-2	.	.	CASSGGFGYTF	TGTGCCAGCAGCGGCGGTTTTGGCTACACCTTC
TRBV30	TRBJ1-1	.	few	CAWSVAAAMNTEAFF	TGTGCCTGGAGTGTGGCGGCAGCTATGAACACTGAAGCTTTCTTT
TRBV6-6	TRBJ2-3	.	.	CASRVTDTQYF	TGTGCCAGCAGGGTCACAGATACGCAGTATTTT
TRBV2	TRBJ2-7	.	.	CASGRTHSSYEQYF	TGTGCCAGTGGAAGGACTCACAGCTCCTACGAGCAGTACTTC
TRBV5-6	TRBJ2-5	.	.	CASSLATGVETQYF	TGTGCCAGCAGCTTGGCCACCGGCGTGGAGACCCAGTACTTC
TRBV6-6	TRBJ1-1	.	few	CASSGAGGRPEAFF	TGTGCCAGCAGTGGGGCCGGGGGGCGTCCTGAAGCTTTCTTT
TRBV2	TRBJ2-1	TRBD2	.	CASKGTSGYNEQFF	TGTGCCAGCAAAGGGACTAGCGGTTACAATGAGCAGTTCTTC
TRBV28	TRBJ2-1	TRBD2	.	CASKGSGLVINEQFF	TGTGCCAGCAAGGGTTCGGGACTAGTGATAAATGAGCAGTTCTTC
TRBV28	TRBJ1-1	.	once	CALFRSGEPEAFF	TGTGCCTTATTTCGGAGTGGGGAACCTGAAGCTTTCTTT
TRBV30	TRBJ1-6	.	.	CAWRRATGGANSPLHF	TGTGCCTGGAGGAGAGCCACGGGAGGGGCTAATTCACCCCTCCACTTT
TRBV27	TRBJ2-7	TRBD1	.	CASSLETGAEQYF	TGTGCCAGCAGTTTAGAGACAGGGGCCGAGCAGTACTTC
TRBV9	TRBJ2-3	TRBD1	.	CASSVTGDTNTDTQYF	TGTGCCAGCAGCGTCACAGGGGACACTAACACAGATACGCAGTATTTT
TRBV15	TRBJ2-7	TRBD1	.	CATSSGDRVPYEQYF	TGTGCCACCAGCAGCGGAGACAGGGTTCCCTACGAGCAGTACTTC
TRBV5-4	TRBJ1-1	TRBD1	few	CASSLVGQGATEAFF	TGTGCCAGCAGCTTGGTGGGACAGGGGGCCACTGAAGCTTTCTTT
TRBV2	TRBJ2-2	.	.	CASSVQLANTGELFF	TGTGCCAGCAGTGTGCAATTAGCGAACACCGGGGAGCTGTTTTTT
TRBV6-6	TRBJ1-2	.	.	CASSYGELDGYTF	TGTGCCAGCAGTTACGGAGAGCTCGATGGCTACACCTTC
TRBV9	TRBJ1-4	TRBD1	few	CASSGTGTGWEKLFF	TGTGCCAGCAGCGGAACCGGGACAGGGTGGGAAAAACTGTTTTTT
TRBV7-6	TRBJ2-1	TRBD2	.	CASSPGLAAYNEQFF	TGTGCCAGCAGCCCGGGACTAGCGGCCTACAATGAGCAGTTCTTC
TRBV7-9	TRBJ1-2	.	.	CASSLGKDYGYTF	TGTGCCAGCAGCTTGGGCAAGGACTATGGCTACACCTTC
TRBV5-1	TRBJ2-5	.	few	CASSLGRETQYF	TGCGCCAGCAGCTTGGGGAGGGAGACCCAGTACTTC
TRBV5-1	TRBJ2-3	.	once	CASSLRQGDTQYF	TGCGCCAGCAGCTTACGGCAGGGAGATACGCAGTATTTT
TRBV6-1	TRBJ1-2	TRBD1	.	CASSVDRGDYGYTF	TGTGCCAGCAGTGTTGACAGGGGTGACTATGGCTACACCTTC
TRBV2	TRBJ2-5	.	.	CASRRLLLEAQYF	TGTGCCAGCAGACGTTTATTGTTGGAGGCCCAGTACTTC
TRBV18	TRBJ2-7	TRBD1	.	CASSPGQGVIYEQYF	TGTGCCAGCTCACCGGGACAGGGGGTGATCTACGAGCAGTACTTC